Below are 21 T cell receptor beta chains sequenced from a single sample in a study of CD8 T cells in ankylosing spondylitis. One entry per CDR3 protein, called by TCRdb with MiXCR from the 5' RACE reads. Found here are roughly 220,000 distinct CDR3 sequences, over 9.5% of them singletons; the top ten hold roughly 23%. The sequencing input was blood, either unsorted or a sorted T cell fraction (not recorded which). Receptors originate from a male donor with ankylosing spondylitis or in good health (not recorded which).

Only a few counts were recorded for this clonotype. The rearrangement uses TRBV7-2 and TRBJ1-4, with D tentatively TRBD1 (5 bases). V lost 2 bases and J 3 bases, leaving 10 bases between the germline ends. The CDR3 has 15 amino acids. Per germline, CDR1 SGHTA and CDR2 FQGNSA. For the CDR3, the DNA is TGTGCCAGCAGCTTAAGTGGGGGACCTAATGAAAAACTGTTTTTT. Amino acid sequence: CASSLSGGPNEKLFF.

In this sample, this clonotype turned up many times. This sequence joins TRBV5-6 and TRBJ2-3, with D tentatively TRBD1 or TRBD2 (5 bases each). The CDR3 length is 11 residues. The germline V gene has CDR1 SGHDT and CDR2 YYEEEE. The CDR3 sequence is CAGGTRDTQYF. For the CDR3, the DNA is TGTGCTGGGGGAACCCGGGATACGCAGTATTTT.

In its sample, this clonotype was seen a few times. The rearrangement uses TRBV6-1 and TRBJ2-1, with D maybe TRBD2 (7 bases). This CDR3 region has 14 residues. From germline, CDR1 is MNHNS and CDR2 SASEGT. V was trimmed by 8 bases and J by 16 bases, leaving 27 bases between them. CDR3 sequence: CASFAGEEGESLFF. CDR3 sequence (DNA): TGTGCCAGCTTCGCGGGGGAGGAGGGGGAGAGTCTATTCTTC.

The chain has TRBV6-2 or TRBV6-3 and TRBJ2-6; D possibly corresponds to TRBD2 (5 bases). Trimming removed 5 bases from V and 4 bases from J, with 12 bases in between. The length of the CDR3 is 15 residues. Per germline, CDR1 MNHEY and CDR2 SVGEGT. The DNA for the CDR3 is TGTGCCAGCAGTCGTCTAGCTTCCGGGGCCAACGTCCTGACTTTC. This gives the protein CASSRLASGANVLTF.

This clonotype was seen ten or more times. The V call is TRBV3-1, the J call TRBJ2-2; D is uncertain. Per germline, CDR1 LGHDT and CDR2 YNNKEL (reference sequence). The CDR3 spans 14 residues. V was shortened by 0 bases and J by 5 bases, with 7 bases between the two germline ends. Here the CDR3 reads CASSQEITTGELFF. CDR3 DNA sequence: TGTGCCAGCAGCCAAGAGATAACGACCGGGGAGCTGTTTTTT.

This clonotype was recorded at least ten times. J is TRBJ1-5 and V is TRBV3-1; D uncertain. The germline gives CDR1 LGHDT, CDR2 YNNKEL (reference sequence). With 1 base removed from V and 7 bases from J, the gap between germline ends came to 11 bases. The CDR3 spans 14 residues. The CDR3 DNA follows: TGTGCCAGCAGCCAAGGGTTAGCATGGCAGCCCCAGCATTTT. This sequence encodes CASSQGLAWQPQHF. The whole variable domain, filled in from reference TRBV3-1 and TRBJ1-5, reads DTAVSQTPKYLVTQMGNDKSIKCEQNLGHDTMYWYKQDSKKFLKIMFSYNNKELIINETVPNRFSPKSPDKAHLNLHINSLELGDSAVYFCASSQGLAWQPQHFGDGTRLSIL.

The J gene is TRBJ2-3, the V gene TRBV29-1, with 13 bases matching TRBD2. This CDR3 comprises 15 residues. CDR1 and CDR2 from the germline V gene are SQVTM and ANQGSEA. The V gene end was trimmed by 7 bases and the J gene end by 2 bases; junction bases not matched to a gene: 6. This CDR3 reads CSAEGTSGVTDTQYF. The DNA for the CDR3 is TGCAGCGCCGAGGGGACTAGCGGGGTCACAGATACGCAGTATTTT.

This clonotype was detected ten times or more. The chain has TRBV5-1 and TRBJ2-4; 7 positions agree with TRBD1. Trimming at V came to 0 bases and at J to 1 base, leaving 1 base not matched to a gene. Looked up from germline, CDR1 is SGHRS and CDR2 is YFSETQ. The CDR3 is 15 residues long. The CDR3, as DNA: TGCGCCAGCAGCTTGGAGGGGGCGGCCAAAAACATTCAGTACTTC. Its translation: CASSLEGAAKNIQYF.

The sample holds many counts of this clonotype. Relative to the germline gene, one junction end is altered; a read error may explain this. This sequence joins TRBV7-7 and TRBJ1-1; 8 bases align to TRBD1. Germline CDR1 SSHAT, CDR2 FNYEAQ (reference sequence). This CDR3 has 17 residues. The CDR3 region has the DNA TGTGCTAGCAGCCGGATTACAAGACAGGGGCCGAACACTGAAGCTTTCTTT. This codes for CASSRITRQGPNTEAFF.

This clonotype came up a few times. The chain is built from TRBV5-1 and TRBJ2-7; 7 bases are shared with TRBD2. CDR1 is SGHRS, CDR2 YFSETQ, per germline. CDR3 length: 15 amino acids. Trimming removed 4 bases from V and 2 bases from J; junction bases left unmatched: 9. The CDR3 DNA is TGCGCCAGCAGCGAACCGGGACGGGGGGCCTACGAGCAGTACTTC. Translated, it gives CASSEPGRGAYEQYF.

This clonotype was found many times. The rearrangement joins TRBV5-6 to TRBJ1-5; 7 bases align to TRBD1. With V trimmed by 4 bases and J by 5 bases, 6 bases remained unmatched. Germline V gene data show CDR1 as SGHDT and CDR2 as YYEEEE. The CDR3 contains 14 residues. CDR3 sequence: CASSMTGYYQPQHF. The CDR3 DNA reads as TGTGCCAGCAGCATGACAGGGTACTATCAGCCCCAGCATTTT.

The chain has TRBV18 and TRBJ2-3, with TRBD2 identical over 8 bases. V shed 6 bases and J 0 bases; nucleotides not matched to a gene: 5. The CDR3 consists of 15 residues. Germline CDR1 and CDR2: KGHSH and LQKENI. For the CDR3, the DNA is TGTGCCAGCTCGCTTAGCGGGGAGAGCACAGATACGCAGTATTTT. Amino acids: CASSLSGESTDTQYF.

About this clonotype: This clone may be a read error of a much larger clone one base away. The chain is built from TRBV16 and TRBJ2-6; D might be TRBD1 (6 bases). This CDR3 spans 16 amino acids. CDR1 is KGHSY, CDR2 FQNENV, per germline. The CDR3 reads CASTIRRTAGANVLIF. In DNA form, the CDR3 reads TGTGCCAGCACGATCCGGAGGACAGCTGGGGCCAACGTCCTGATTTTC. The full variable domain, with the rest looked up from reference TRBV16 and TRBJ2-6, is GEEVAQTPKHLVRGEGQKAKLYCAPIKGHSYVFWYQQVLKNEFKFLISFQNENVFDETGMPKERFSAKCLPNSPCSLEIQATKLEDSAVYFCASTIRRTAGANVLIFGAGSRLTVL.

This clonotype was counted between two and nine times. The chain is built from TRBV6-2 or TRBV6-3 and TRBJ1-2; no clear D. V gave up 7 bases and J gave up 7 bases, with 19 bases separating them. The CDR3 consists of 14 residues. Germline CDR1 and CDR2: MNHEY and SVGEGT. The CDR3 DNA reads as TGTGCCAGCACCCCTTTGGCGGTACCGGGTGGCTACACCTTC. Amino acids: CASTPLAVPGGYTF.

This clonotype was observed at least ten times. The V call is TRBV5-1, the J call TRBJ1-2, with D unresolved. This CDR3 comprises 14 residues. V was cut by 0 bases and J by 1 base, with 7 bases left in between. CDR1 is SGHRS, CDR2 YFSETQ, per germline. The CDR3 spells CASSLGSDNYGYTF. CDR3 bases: TGCGCCAGCAGCTTGGGGAGCGATAACTATGGCTACACCTTC.

This clonotype has only a few counts. This sequence joins TRBV11-2 and TRBJ2-2, with TRBD2 matching 10 bases. J lost 1 base, V lost 4 bases, and 3 bases had no gene match. The germline gives CDR1 SGHAT, CDR2 FQNNGV. The CDR3 runs 16 residues. The CDR3 bases are TGTGCCAGCAGCTCCAGCGGGGGGGGGAACACCGGGGAGCTGTTTTTT. Its translation: CASSSSGGGNTGELFF.

This clonotype showed up many times. This chain links TRBV7-2 with TRBJ2-4; D is possibly TRBD2 (5 bases). This CDR3 is 13 amino acids long. CDR1 is SGHTA, CDR2 FQGNSA, per germline. V was pared by 0 bases and J by 9 bases, with 9 bases between. The CDR3 reads CASSLAPEGIQYF. The CDR3, as DNA: TGTGCCAGCAGCTTAGCGCCTGAGGGCATTCAGTACTTC.

On this clonotype: A read error may account for a junction end that differs from germline. The chain joins TRBV28 to TRBJ1-2; the match to TRBD1 covers 10 bases. Germline V lookup: CDR1 MDHEN, CDR2 SYDVKM. The CDR3 spans 16 residues. The CDR3 here is CASSSNRDRGRYGYTF. The CDR3 DNA reads TGTGCCAGCAGTTCGAATCGGGACAGGGGTCGTTATGGCTACACCTTT.

This clonotype was seen ten or more times. The V and J genes are TRBV2 and TRBJ2-7; no definite D call. This CDR3 has 14 amino acids. Germline CDR1 reads SNHLY; CDR2 reads FYNNEI. The V gene lost 0 bases and the J gene lost 0 bases, with 6 bases spanning the gap. For the CDR3, the DNA is TGTGCCAGCAGTGAAGCGAACACCTCCTACGAGCAGTACTTC. This codes for CASSEANTSYEQYF.

The chain joins TRBV20-1 to TRBJ2-1, with 15 bases identical to TRBD2. CDR3 length: 17 residues. Trimming cost V 3 bases and J 0 bases; bases outside gene matches: 3. Per the germline V gene, CDR1 is DFQATT and CDR2 is SNEGSKA (reference sequence). CDR3 sequence (DNA): TGCAGTGCTAGTGGGACTAGCGGGGGGTTCTCCTACAATGAGCAGTTCTTC. It is translated as CSASGTSGGFSYNEQFF.

Points on this clonotype: The CDR3 end shows no conserved phenylalanine or tryptophan, and so a read error is likely. No DNA is shown, since the ends of the CDR3 on it are uncertain; the CDR3 is the one TCRdb lists. The chain joins TRBV11-2 to TRBJ2-7; the tabulated D call, TRBD2, remains unverified against the DNA. CDR1 and CDR2 from the germline V gene are SGHAT and FQNNGV. Including both end residues, the CDR3 is 11 amino acids long. Here the CDR3 reads CASSSTGTSSI.